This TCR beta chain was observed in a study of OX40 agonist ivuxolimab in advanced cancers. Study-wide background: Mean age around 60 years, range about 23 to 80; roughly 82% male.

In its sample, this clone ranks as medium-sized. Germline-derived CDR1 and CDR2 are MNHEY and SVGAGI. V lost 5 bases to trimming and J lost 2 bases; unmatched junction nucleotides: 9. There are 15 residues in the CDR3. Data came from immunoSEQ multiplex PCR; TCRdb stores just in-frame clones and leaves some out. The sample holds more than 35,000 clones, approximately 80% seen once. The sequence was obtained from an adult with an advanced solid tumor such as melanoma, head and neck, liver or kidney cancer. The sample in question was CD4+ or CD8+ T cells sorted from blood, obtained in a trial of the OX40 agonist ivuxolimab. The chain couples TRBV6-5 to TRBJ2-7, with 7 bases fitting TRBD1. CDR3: CASSRDSQGAYEQYF. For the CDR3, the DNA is TGTGCCAGCAGTCGGGACAGCCAAGGGGCCTACGAGCAGTACTTC.